This T cell receptor beta chain was captured by sequencing in a study of blood T cell repertoires in COVID-19. As for the study in general: Acute and convalescent COVID-19 specimens originated in the United States, Italy and Spain. Nucleic acid was either cDNA or gDNA, and it came from T cells, B-cell-depleted T cells, or PBMCs.

Using immunoSEQ multiplex PCR, the repertoire was profiled, and TCRdb retains in-frame clones only, with some absent. The sample lists just under 100,000 clones; about 86% were seen once. The receptor's source is a woman in her sixties or seventies in a cohort sampled during active or convalescent COVID-19. Sequencing used peripheral blood.

The CDR3: CASSPGAGGGAKNIQYF. In DNA, the CDR3 is TGTGCCAGCAGCCCGGGGGCGGGAGGAGGAGCCAAAAACATTCAGTACTTC. This rearrangement joins TRBV3-1 (or the pseudogene TRBV3-2) to TRBJ2-4; 8 bases line up with TRBD2. Germline values: CDR1 LGHDT, CDR2 YNNKEL (reference sequence). V lost 4 bases and J lost 0; bases outside the gene matches: 8. CDR3 size: 17 residues.